The entry below describes one T cell receptor beta chain. Which antigen it targets is not known. Base qualities are not provided; no much larger clone lies one nucleotide away. The germline V end is reduced by 5 bases and the J end by 0 bases; junction bases left unmatched: 2. In the germline V gene, CDR1 corresponds to SGHVS and CDR2 to FNYEAQ. CDR3 length: 14 amino acids, cysteine to phenylalanine. Solely the CDR3 DNA is kept, with 42 bases framed from the first base. The data stem from a study of OX40 agonist ivuxolimab in advanced cancers. A note on the overall study: The costimulatory receptor OX40 (CD134) was targeted by ivuxolimab, a fully human IgG2 agonistic monoclonal antibody. Partial responses occurred in three dose-escalation patients, of whom one had hepatocellular carcinoma and two had cutaneous melanoma. The purpose of peripheral TCRbeta sequencing was to test whether ivuxolimab changed TCR sequence diversity and led to clonal T-cell expansion. The paper describes the monotherapy dose-escalation part (N ≈ 52 patients) of the phase I trial of ivuxolimab. Patients were allowed to have had prior anti-PD-1, anti-PD-L1 or anti-CTLA-4 therapy, and around 37% of the dose-escalation patients had previously received checkpoint inhibitors. Intravenous ivuxolimab was administered to patients every 2 weeks at six dose levels: 0.01, 0.1, 0.3, 1.5, 3 and 10 mg/kg. In the dose-escalation cohort, roughly 82% of patients were male, and the mean age was 60 years with a range of roughly 20 to 80. Of the approximately 54 dose-escalation patients, hepatocellular carcinoma was present in about 19, melanoma in roughly 15, renal cell carcinoma in 9 and head and neck cancer in 9.

Overall study outcomes, separate from this receptor: Partial responders in the 0.1-3.0 mg/kg groups had among the lowest normalized peripheral clonal expansion, especially among CD8+ T cells. Low levels of normalized T-cell clonal expansion were also seen in some nonresponding patients. After ivuxolimab, expanded clones were on average more numerous among CD8+ T cells than among CD4+ T cells. At doses of 0.1 to 3.0 mg/kg, clonal expansion of both CD4+ and CD8+ blood T cells was observed from baseline to week 6. Antigen specificity was not determined for the clonally expanded peripheral T cells.

The trial excluded patients who had a history of autoimmune disease or who were on systemic immunosuppression. In every dose cohort, peripheral blood was drawn for TCR sequencing at baseline, cycle 4 day 1, and cycle 7 day 1. The samples were drawn from a first-in-human, open-label, multicenter phase I dose-escalation trial of ivuxolimab. The trial enrolled adults with locally advanced or metastatic head and neck squamous cell, hepatocellular, melanoma or renal cell carcinoma. Before TCR sequencing, CD4+ T cells and CD8+ T cells were sorted from peripheral blood as separate populations. Genomic DNA was isolated from the sorted cells so that the TCRbeta CDR3 region could be sequenced. The immunoSEQ Assay was used to sequence the TCRbeta CDR3 regions. In TCRdb, the immuneACCESS table is reduced to in-frame sequences with V and J assigned. These tables do not hold every clone; where another copy was compared, an unresolved V gene accounts for under half, and the others remain unexplained. The sample profile shows more than 25,000 clones; approximately 91% of them were found once. The ten largest clones add up to roughly 10% of the sample.

The input for sequencing was CD4+ or CD8+ T cells sorted from blood, taken in a trial of the OX40 agonist ivuxolimab. The receptor comes from an adult with an advanced solid tumor such as melanoma, head and neck, liver or kidney cancer. The sequence links TRBV7-6 to TRBJ2-3, and 7 bases in between align with TRBD2. The CDR3 sequence is CASSPGGSTDTQYF. The DNA sequence follows: TGTGCCAGCAGCCCCGGGGGGAGCACAGATACGCAGTATTTT.